Listed here is a single T cell receptor beta chain. Source study methods: Amplification of reference gene primers was used by the study to estimate nucleated cell counts. This table comes from immunoSEQ multiplex PCR, and its TCRdb copy is limited to in-frame clones, with some not included. Clone size and the V and J calls come from that table; the DNA yielded D and trimming. The sample consists of under 200,000 clones, around nine tenths of them appearing once. V was shortened by 0 bases and J by 0 bases, with 10 bases between the two germline ends. Germline CDR1 is SGHRS and CDR2 is YFSETQ. CDR3 length equals 17 residues. The entry originates in a study of blood T cell repertoires in COVID-19. Study background: The United States, Italy and Spain provided the acute and convalescent COVID-19 samples.

While infection was still active, Seattle patients were enrolled and then followed longitudinally. This chain uses TRBV5-1 with TRBJ1-6; perhaps TRBD1 as D (6 bases). The material sequenced was peripheral blood. The clonotype originates from a woman in her 70s with COVID-19, enrolled during active disease. The CDR3 loop is CASSLATGSSYNSPLHF. As DNA, the CDR3 is TGCGCCAGCAGCTTGGCCACAGGGAGCTCCTATAATTCACCCCTCCACTTT. Using reference TRBV5-1 and TRBJ1-6 for the parts outside the CDR3, the full variable domain is KAGVTQTPRYLIKTRGQQVTLSCSPISGHRSVSWYQQTPGQGLQFLFEYFSETQRNKGNFPGRFSGRQFSNSRSEMNVSTLELGDSALYLCASSLATGSSYNSPLHFGNGTRLTVT.